The rows below give T cell receptor beta chains drawn from one sample of a study of early T cells in non-severe SARS-CoV-2 infection. TCRdb ran MiXCR on the 5' RACE reads and lists one entry per CDR3 protein. Of roughly 41,000 distinct CDR3 sequences in the sample, approximately 4.8% were seen once. Source material: whole blood. The receptor source for this set is an adult who was a healthcare worker with PCR-confirmed SARS-CoV-2 infection or an uninfected control (not recorded which). Each CDR3 is given with its conserved first and last residue. The order of the fields is V gene, J gene, D gene, clone size, CDR3 protein, CDR3 DNA. D genes are given only for firm matches. Some rows mark clone size as missing; the rest say once, few, many or name a class of expanded clone.

TRBV11-2	TRBJ2-7	TRBD1	many	CASSNRLQGAREQYF	TGTGCCAGCAGCAACCGATTACAGGGGGCGAGGGAGCAGTACTTC
TRBV19	TRBJ2-2	-	-	CASSIIGTMNTGELFF	TGTGCCAGTAGTATAATCGGCACCATGAACACCGGGGAGCTGTTTTTT
TRBV29-1	TRBJ1-1	-	many	CSVDQGNTEAFF	TGCAGCGTTGATCAGGGGAACACTGAAGCTTTCTTT
TRBV28	TRBJ2-5	-	many	CASDGLPYQETQYF	TGTGCCAGCGACGGACTACCATACCAAGAGACCCAGTACTTC
TRBV7-9	TRBJ2-1	-	-	CASSLGQGIQFF	TGTGCCAGCAGCTTAGGGCAGGGGATTCAGTTCTTC
TRBV30	TRBJ2-1	TRBD2	-	CAWGGLVTYNEQFF	TGTGCCTGGGGAGGACTAGTCACCTACAATGAGCAGTTCTTC
TRBV11-2	TRBJ2-5	-	-	CASSQGPLQGRETQYF	TGTGCCAGCAGCCAAGGGCCCCTACAGGGTCGTGAGACCCAGTACTTC
TRBV11-2	TRBJ2-1	-	many	CASSPILLNEQFF	TGTGCCAGCAGCCCTATATTGTTGAATGAGCAGTTCTTC
TRBV11-1	TRBJ2-7	TRBD2	-	CASSLHGTSGSYEQYF	TGTGCCAGCAGCTTACACGGAACTAGCGGGAGTTACGAGCAGTACTTC
TRBV7-2	TRBJ2-7	-	many	CASSSQRTAAGEQYF	TGTGCCAGCAGCTCCCAACGGACAGCGGCGGGGGAGCAGTACTTC
TRBV20-1	TRBJ2-6	TRBD1	medium-sized	CSAATGAGANVLTF	TGCAGTGCAGCCACAGGGGCTGGGGCCAACGTCCTGACTTTC
TRBV29-1	TRBJ2-1	-	many	CSVEGGGSSYNEQFF	TGCAGCGTTGAAGGGGGCGGCAGCTCCTACAATGAGCAGTTCTTC
TRBV5-1	TRBJ2-1	-	many	CASRAYSYNEQFF	TGCGCCAGCCGAGCCTACTCCTACAATGAGCAGTTCTTC
TRBV11-2	TRBJ2-7	-	many	CASNLSGGDEQYF	TGTGCCAGCAATCTATCGGGTGGCGACGAGCAGTACTTC
TRBV20-1	TRBJ1-1	-	many	CSARGGGTNTEAFF	TGCAGTGCTAGAGGTGGAGGGACTAACACTGAAGCTTTCTTT
TRBV9	TRBJ2-1	TRBD1	many	CASSDRGSSYNEQFF	TGTGCCAGCAGCGACAGGGGCAGCTCCTACAATGAGCAGTTCTTC